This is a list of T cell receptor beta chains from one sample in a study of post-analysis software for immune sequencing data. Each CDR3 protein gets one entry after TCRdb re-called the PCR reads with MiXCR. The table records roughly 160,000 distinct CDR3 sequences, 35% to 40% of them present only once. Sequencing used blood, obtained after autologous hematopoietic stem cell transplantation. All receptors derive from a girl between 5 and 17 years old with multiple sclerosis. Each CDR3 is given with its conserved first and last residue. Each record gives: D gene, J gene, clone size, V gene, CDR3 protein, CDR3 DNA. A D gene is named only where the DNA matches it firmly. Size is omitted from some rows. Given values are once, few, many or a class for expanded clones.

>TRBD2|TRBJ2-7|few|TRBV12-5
CASGLDSGSWYEQYF
TGTGCTAGTGGTTTGGATAGCGGGAGTTGGTACGAGCAGTACTTC
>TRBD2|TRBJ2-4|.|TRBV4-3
CASSQRWEFSGRAQAKNIQYF
TGCGCCAGCAGCCAAAGATGGGAATTTAGCGGGAGGGCTCAAGCCAAAAACATTCAGTACTTC
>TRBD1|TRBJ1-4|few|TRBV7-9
CASSPGTGTEKLFF
TGTGCCAGCAGCCCCGGGACAGGCACTGAAAAACTGTTTTTT
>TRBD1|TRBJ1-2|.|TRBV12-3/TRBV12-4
CASSQRGGSFYGYTF
TGTGCCAGCAGCCAACGAGGGGGCTCCTTCTATGGCTACACCTTC
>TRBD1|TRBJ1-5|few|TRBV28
CASSLWGQPDQPQHF
TGTGCCAGCAGTTTATGGGGACAGCCTGATCAGCCCCAGCATTTT
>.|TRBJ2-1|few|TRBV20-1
CSARRGDNEQFF
TGCAGTGCTAGAAGGGGAGACAATGAGCAGTTCTTC
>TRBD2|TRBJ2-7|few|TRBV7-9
CASSLGTSGSLSYEQYF
TGTGCCAGCAGCCTTGGGACTAGCGGGAGCCTCTCCTACGAGCAGTACTTC
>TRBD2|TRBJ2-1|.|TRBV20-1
CSAQGLAGWNEQFF
TGCAGTGCCCAAGGACTAGCGGGATGGAATGAGCAGTTCTTC
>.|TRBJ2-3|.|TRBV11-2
CASSFVSSETDTQYF
TGTGCCAGCAGCTTCGTTTCTAGCGAGACAGATACGCAGTATTTT
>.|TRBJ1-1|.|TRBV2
CVSHQPGTTAFF
TGTGTCAGCCACCAACCCGGGACGACGGCTTTCTTT
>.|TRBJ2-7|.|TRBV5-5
CASSVLRDTYEQYF
TGTGCCAGCAGCGTACTCCGGGACACCTACGAGCAGTACTTC
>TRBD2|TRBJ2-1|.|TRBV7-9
CASSPNPGLAGRNEQFF
TGTGCCAGCAGCCCTAACCCCGGACTAGCGGGGAGGAATGAGCAGTTCTTC
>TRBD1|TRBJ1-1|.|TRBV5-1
CASSRDGQGNTEAFF
TGCGCCAGCAGCCGTGATGGACAGGGGAACACTGAAGCTTTCTTT
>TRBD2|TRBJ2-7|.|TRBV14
CASSHEGTSWPYEQYF
TGTGCCAGCAGCCACGAGGGGACTAGCTGGCCCTACGAGCAGTACTTC
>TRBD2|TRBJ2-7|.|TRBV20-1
CSALLAGVYEQYF
TGCAGTGCTCTTCTAGCGGGAGTCTACGAGCAGTACTTC
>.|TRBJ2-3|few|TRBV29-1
CSVDPTNHRDFTDTQYF
TGCAGCGTTGACCCTACTAACCACCGAGATTTCACAGATACGCAGTATTTT
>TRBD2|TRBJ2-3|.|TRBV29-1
CSFKGGGGTDTQYF
TGCAGCTTCAAGGGCGGGGGGGGCACAGATACGCAGTATTTT
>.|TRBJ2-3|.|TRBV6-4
CASSDSQGHLPRDTQYF
TGTGCCAGCAGTGACTCGCAGGGGCACCTTCCTCGAGATACGCAGTATTTT
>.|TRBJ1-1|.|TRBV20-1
CSARSENTEAFF
TGCAGTGCTAGATCAGAGAACACTGAAGCTTTCTTT
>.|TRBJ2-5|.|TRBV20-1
CSVQGWTDTGGETQYF
TGCAGTGTTCAGGGGTGGACGGACACCGGAGGGGAGACCCAGTACTTC
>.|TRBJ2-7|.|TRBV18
CASSPPWTNEQYF
TGTGCCAGCTCACCACCGTGGACCAACGAGCAGTACTTC
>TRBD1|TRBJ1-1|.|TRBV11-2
CASSLRGQALNTEAFF
TGTGCCAGCAGCTTGAGGGGACAGGCCTTGAACACTGAAGCTTTCTTT
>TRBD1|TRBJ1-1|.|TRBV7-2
CASSPQGASTEAFF
TGTGCCAGCAGCCCACAGGGGGCTAGCACTGAAGCTTTCTTT
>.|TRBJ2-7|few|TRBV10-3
CAIGSGINSYEQYF
TGTGCCATCGGCTCCGGGATCAACTCCTACGAGCAGTACTTC
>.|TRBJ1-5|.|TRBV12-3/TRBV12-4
CASSPDVAYQPQHF
TGTGCCAGCAGTCCGGATGTGGCTTATCAGCCCCAGCATTTT
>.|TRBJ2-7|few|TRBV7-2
CASSPRTWTDLSSYEQYF
TGTGCCAGCAGCCCGCGAACCTGGACCGATCTAAGCTCCTACGAGCAGTACTTC
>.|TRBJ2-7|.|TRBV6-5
CVTNGGSPYEQYF
TGTGTCACCAACGGTGGGAGTCCCTACGAGCAGTACTTC
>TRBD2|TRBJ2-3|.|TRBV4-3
CASSQGWLAGAVDTQYF
TGCGCCAGCAGCCAAGGGTGGCTAGCGGGAGCAGTCGATACGCAGTATTTT
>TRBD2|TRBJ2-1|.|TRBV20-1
CSAILAGQSYNEQFF
TGCAGTGCCATTCTAGCGGGTCAATCCTACAATGAGCAGTTCTTC
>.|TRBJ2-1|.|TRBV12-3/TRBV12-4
CASSLQGEEQFF
TGTGCCAGCAGTTTACAGGGTGAGGAGCAGTTCTTC
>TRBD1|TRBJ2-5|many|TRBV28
CASSSGTVQETQYF
TGTGCCAGCAGTTCCGGGACAGTACAAGAGACCCAGTACTTC
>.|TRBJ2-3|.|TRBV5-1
CARSQREFPDTQYF
TGCGCCAGAAGCCAAAGGGAGTTCCCAGATACGCAGTATTTT
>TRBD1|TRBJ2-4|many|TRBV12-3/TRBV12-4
CASSLASQGDIQYF
TGTGCCAGCAGTTTAGCCAGTCAGGGGGACATTCAGTACTTC
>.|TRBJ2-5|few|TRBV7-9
CASTMTAQETQYF
TGTGCCAGCACTATGACAGCCCAAGAGACCCAGTACTTC
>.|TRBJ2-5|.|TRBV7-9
CASSSLGSRETQYF
TGTGCCAGCAGCTCCCTGGGCAGTCGTGAGACCCAGTACTTC
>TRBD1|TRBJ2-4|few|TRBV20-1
CSAWDSRLAKNIQYF
TGCAGTGCTTGGGACAGCCGACTAGCCAAAAACATTCAGTACTTC
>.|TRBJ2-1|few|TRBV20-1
CSVDSTGYNEQFF
TGCAGTGTTGATAGCACAGGCTACAATGAGCAGTTCTTC
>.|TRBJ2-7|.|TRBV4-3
CASSQRGGPPFEQYF
TGCGCCAGCAGCCAAAGAGGCGGGCCGCCTTTCGAGCAGTACTTC
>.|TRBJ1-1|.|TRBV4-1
CASSQAIAGDVMNTEAFF
TGCGCCAGCAGCCAAGCTATAGCGGGGGATGTAATGAACACTGAAGCTTTCTTT
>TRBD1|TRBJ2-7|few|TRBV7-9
CASSSTGATYEQYF
TGTGCCAGCAGCTCTACAGGGGCGACATACGAGCAGTACTTC
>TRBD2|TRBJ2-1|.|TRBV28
CASRQTSGTYNEQFF
TGTGCCAGCAGACAAACTAGCGGGACCTACAATGAGCAGTTCTTC
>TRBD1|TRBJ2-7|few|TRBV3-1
CASTGQGRPYEQYF
TGTGCCAGCACGGGACAGGGGCGCCCCTACGAGCAGTACTTC
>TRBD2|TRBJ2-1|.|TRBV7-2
CASSLSGGREWSGEQFF
TGTGCCAGCAGCTTATCAGGAGGGAGGGAATGGAGTGGCGAGCAGTTCTTC
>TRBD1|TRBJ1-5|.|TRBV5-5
CASSPGQGNFNSNQPQHF
TGTGCCAGCAGTCCTGGACAGGGCAACTTCAATAGCAATCAGCCCCAGCATTTT
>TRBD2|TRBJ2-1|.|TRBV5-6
CASISRGGTSYNEQFF
TGTGCCAGCATCTCTCGGGGAGGGACCTCCTACAATGAGCAGTTCTTC
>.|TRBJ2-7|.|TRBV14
CASSPTAYEQYF
TGTGCCAGCAGCCCGACGGCCTACGAGCAGTACTTC
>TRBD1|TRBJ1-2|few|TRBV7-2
CASRSHRGLDYGYTF
TGTGCCAGCAGGAGCCACAGGGGGCTGGACTATGGCTACACCTTC
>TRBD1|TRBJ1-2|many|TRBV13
CASSLNRGHGYTF
TGTGCCAGCAGCTTAAACAGGGGGCATGGCTACACCTTC
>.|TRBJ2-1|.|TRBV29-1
CSGDRGSGLSNEQFF
TGCAGCGGAGATAGGGGGTCGGGGTTAAGCAATGAGCAGTTCTTC